This T cell receptor beta chain was sequenced in a study of T cell responses to AZD1222 COVID-19 vaccine. Findings and caveats of the study: Spike was spanned by vaccine-associated CD4 TCRs, with dominance at 160-218 and 743-854. Vaccination with two AZD1222 doses was followed by a rise in Spike-specific TCR breadth and depth. The reported proportion of spike-specific TCRs targeting unmutated variant regions was nearly half. Only a handful of people who got AZD1222 tested seropositive at baseline.

As concerns this clone: Its antigen is undetermined.

Using immunoSEQ multiplex PCR, the repertoire was profiled, and TCRdb retains in-frame clones only, with some absent. Of about 99,000 clones in the sample, 80% to 90% are singletons; the top ten hold about 8.7%. The source is an adult in good health. The sequences come from peripheral blood, collected on day 0 of AZD1222 vaccination.

CDR3 DNA sequence: TGTGCCACCAGTGATCCGGGAGGTTCCTACGAGCAGTACTTC. It is translated as CATSDPGGSYEQYF. The chain couples TRBV24-1 to TRBJ2-7, with 7 bases that match TRBD2. CDR1 KGHDR and CDR2 SFDVKD come from the germline V gene. The CDR3 runs to 14 residues. V lost 3 bases, J lost 1 base, and 2 bases stayed unmatched.